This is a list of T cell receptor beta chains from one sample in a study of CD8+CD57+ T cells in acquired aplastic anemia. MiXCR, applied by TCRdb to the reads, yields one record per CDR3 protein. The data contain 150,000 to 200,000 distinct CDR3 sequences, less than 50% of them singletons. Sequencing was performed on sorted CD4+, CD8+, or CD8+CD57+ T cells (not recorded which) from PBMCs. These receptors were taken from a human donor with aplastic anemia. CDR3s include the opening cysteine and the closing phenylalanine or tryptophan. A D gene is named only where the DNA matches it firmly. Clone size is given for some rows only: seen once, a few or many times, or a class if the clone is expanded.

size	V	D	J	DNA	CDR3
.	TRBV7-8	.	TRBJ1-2	TGTGCCAGCAGCTCCGGCGGGGGAGGCTATGGCTACACCTTC	CASSSGGGGYGYTF
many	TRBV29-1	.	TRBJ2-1	TGCAGCGTTGAAGATGCTGGGGTCAATGAGCAGTTCTTC	CSVEDAGVNEQFF
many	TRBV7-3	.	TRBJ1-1	TGTGCCAGCAGCTTTACCCCCCAGAACACTGAAGCTTTCTTT	CASSFTPQNTEAFF
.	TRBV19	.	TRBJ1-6	TGTGCCAGTAGTATAAAGGGGCACACTTCACCCCTCCACTTT	CASSIKGHTSPLHF
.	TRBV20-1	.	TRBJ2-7	TGCAGTGCCCAGACGGCCTTCTCCTACGAGCAGTACTTC	CSAQTAFSYEQYF
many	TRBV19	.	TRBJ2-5	TGTGCCAGTAGTGGCCCGGGGTTAGAGGCCCAGTACTTC	CASSGPGLEAQYF
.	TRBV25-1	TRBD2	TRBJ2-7	TGTGCCAGCAGCGAACTAGCGGGAGGCTACAATGAGCAGTACTTC	CASSELAGGYNEQYF
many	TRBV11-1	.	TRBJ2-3	TGTGCCAGCAGCCCGGGACTTAACACAGATACGCAGTATTTT	CASSPGLNTDTQYF
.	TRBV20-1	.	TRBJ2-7	TGCAGTGCTAGAGATAAACGAACCTACGAGCAGTACTTC	CSARDKRTYEQYF
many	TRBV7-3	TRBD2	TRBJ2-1	TGTGCCAGCAGCTTAACGGCTAGCGGGAGCTACAATGAGCAGTTCTTC	CASSLTASGSYNEQFF
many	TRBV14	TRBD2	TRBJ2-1	TGTGCCAGCAGCCCCAGAACTAGCGGGAGTTTCTCCTACAATGAGCAGTTCTTC	CASSPRTSGSFSYNEQFF
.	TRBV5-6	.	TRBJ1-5	TGTGCCAGCAGCCGGACAGTTAGCAATCAGCCCCAGCATTTT	CASSRTVSNQPQHF
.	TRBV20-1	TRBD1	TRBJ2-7	TGCAGTGCTAGGCTGACAGGGGATCTTGGCGAGCAGTACTTC	CSARLTGDLGEQYF
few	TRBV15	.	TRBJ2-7	TGTGCCACCAGCAGAGAGATGGGGGGACAAGGGCAGTACTTC	CATSREMGGQGQYF
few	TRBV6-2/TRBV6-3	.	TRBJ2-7	TGTGCCAGCAGCTACCTGCGCAGTGACTCTCTCAAGCAGTACTTC	CASSYLRSDSLKQYF
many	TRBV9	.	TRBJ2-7	TGTGCCAGCAGCGTCGAGGACGGAGGGGGGTTGTACTTC	CASSVEDGGGLYF
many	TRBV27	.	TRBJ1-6	TGTGCCAGCAGTCCCTCCATCTTCGACAGCCTCTATTCACCCCTCCACTTT	CASSPSIFDSLYSPLHF
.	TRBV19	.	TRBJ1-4	TGTGCCAGTAGCTCCGGGCGGAATGAAAAACTGTTTTTT	CASSSGRNEKLFF
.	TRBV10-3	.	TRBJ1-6	TGTGCCATCAGCGCGGGAAAGGGTAATTCACCCCTCCACTTT	CAISAGKGNSPLHF
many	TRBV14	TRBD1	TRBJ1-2	TGTGCCAGCAGCCAAGCTCCATGGACAGGGCCTAACTATGGCTACACCTTC	CASSQAPWTGPNYGYTF
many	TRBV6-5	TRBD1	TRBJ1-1	TGTGCCAGCAGTTATGGGGACAGGGGCTACACTGAAGCTTTCTTT	CASSYGDRGYTEAFF
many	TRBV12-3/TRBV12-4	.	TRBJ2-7	TGTGCCAGCACCGGCGGACCCCTCGTCTACGAGCAGTACTTC	CASTGGPLVYEQYF
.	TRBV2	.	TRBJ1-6	TGTGCCAGTTCGGGCCACCTGAGCTCCTATAATTCACCCCTCCACTTT	CASSGHLSSYNSPLHF
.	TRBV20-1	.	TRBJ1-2	TGCAGTGCTCTGGCTGGGGGGGCGGGTGGCTACACCTTC	CSALAGGAGGYTF
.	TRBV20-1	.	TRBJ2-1	TGCAGTGCTAGGACGACGGAATCCTACAATGAGCAGTTCTTC	CSARTTESYNEQFF
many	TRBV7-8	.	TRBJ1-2	TGTGCCAGCAGCCTAGGCGGGGGGACTATCTATGGCTACACCTTC	CASSLGGGTIYGYTF
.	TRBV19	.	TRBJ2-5	TGTGCCAGTAACAGGTTGGCTCAAGAGACCCAGTACTTC	CASNRLAQETQYF
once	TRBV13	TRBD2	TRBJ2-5	TGTGCCAGCAGGGGACTAGCGGGAGTAGAGACCCAGTACTTC	CASRGLAGVETQYF
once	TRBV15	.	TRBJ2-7	TGTGCCACCAGCTTAGAAGGTGGGAAATTGGCCCAGTACTTC	CATSLEGGKLAQYF
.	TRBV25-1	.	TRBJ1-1	TGTGCCAGCAGTGAACTCGGGACGGTGGGGGAGAACACTGAAGCTTTCTTT	CASSELGTVGENTEAFF
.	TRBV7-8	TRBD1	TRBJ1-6	TGTGCCAGCAGTGAGTCGGGACAGGTTAATTCACCCCTCCACTTT	CASSESGQVNSPLHF
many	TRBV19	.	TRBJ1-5	TGTGCCAGTAGTATGGTAGGGTATGGGACAAACGATCAGCCCCAGCATTTT	CASSMVGYGTNDQPQHF